The 27 T cell receptor beta chains below come from one sample, sequenced in a study of post-analysis software for immune sequencing data. Study-wide points: The study found TRBV5-6, TRBV5-1 and TRBV20-1 among four to six TRBV segments more frequent in patients than controls.

cDNA libraries for TCR beta contained unique molecular identifiers. TCRdb reprocessed the PCR reads with MiXCR, giving one entry per CDR3 protein. The table records about 500,000 distinct CDR3 sequences, roughly 46% of them present only once. The antigens for these receptors are not known. The specimen sequenced was blood. These receptors all stem from a girl aged 10 to 17 with multiple sclerosis.

The chain is built from TRBV6-6 and TRBJ2-6; the D is unclear. The V end lost 8 bases, the J end lost 1 base, and 12 bases lay between the germline ends. CDR1 is MNHNY and CDR2 is SVGAGI in the germline V gene (reference sequence). This CDR3 contains 15 residues. The CDR3 is CASGPSISGANVLTF. CDR3 coding DNA: TGTGCCAGCGGACCCTCTATTTCTGGGGCCAACGTCCTGACTTTC.

The chain links TRBV20-1 to TRBJ2-5; no definite D call. The CDR3 covers 10 residues. Trimming left V 5 bases short and J 3 bases short, with 4 bases between. CDR1 is DFQATT, CDR2 SNEGSKA, per germline (reference sequence). CDR3 bases: TGCAGTGCTTACAAAGAGACCCAGTACTTC. Translating gives CSAYKETQYF.

This chain uses TRBV6-5 with TRBJ2-5; a weak D match, TRBD1 (5 bases). There are 15 residues in the CDR3. Trimming shortened V by 7 bases and J by 5 bases, and 20 bases separated the two germline ends. In germline, CDR1 is MNHEY, CDR2 SVGAGI. The CDR3 DNA is TGTGCCAGCACCCCTGGGGCCTTTGGGGTTGAGACCCAGTACTTC. Translated, it gives CASTPGAFGVETQYF.

This clonotype came up a few times. The chain recombines TRBV14 with TRBJ2-3; D unresolved. CDR1 is SGHDN, CDR2 FVKESK, per germline. Trimming cost V 0 bases and J 8 bases, with 9 bases left between them. The CDR3 is 13 amino acids. In DNA form, the CDR3 reads TGTGCCAGCAGCCAAGATTACGGGCCTACGCAGTATTTT. It is translated as CASSQDYGPTQYF.

This clonotype has just a few counts. The chain is built from TRBV20-1 and TRBJ2-7; 9 bases map to TRBD1. The CDR3 runs 17 residues. Per germline, CDR1 DFQATT and CDR2 SNEGSKA (reference sequence). V lost 3 bases, J lost 5 bases, and 17 bases stayed unmatched. CDR3 DNA sequence: TGCAGTGCTAGGAAAAATGGAGGGACAGGGACTCCGCACGAGCAGTACTTC. This encodes CSARKNGGTGTPHEQYF.

This clonotype showed up just once. The chain joins TRBV9 to TRBJ2-7, with D possibly TRBD2 on 6 matching bases. This CDR3 is 11 amino acids long. Germline CDR1 reads SGDLS; CDR2 reads YYNGEE. The germline V and J ends were trimmed by 3 bases and 7 bases, with 8 bases remaining between them. This CDR3 is CASSGSGEQYF. The CDR3 nucleotides are TGTGCCAGCAGCGGCAGCGGGGAGCAGTACTTC.

This clonotype turned up a few times. The chain is built from TRBV12-3 or TRBV12-4 and TRBJ1-2; D gene uncertain. V shed 3 bases and J shed 3 bases, with 11 bases lying between them. The CDR3 has 14 residues. The CDR3 bases are TGTGCCAGCAGTTTCCCAGGAGAAGACTATGGCTACACCTTC. It specifies CASSFPGEDYGYTF.

The chain uses TRBV5-1 and TRBJ2-1; TRBD1 agrees at 7 bases. The CDR3 length is 15 residues. Germline V gene sequence: CDR1 SGHRS, CDR2 YFSETQ. V was pared by 4 bases and J by 6 bases, with 10 bases of the junction left unmatched. This CDR3 is CASSLTGSNGNEQFF. In DNA form, the CDR3 reads TGCGCCAGCAGCCTGACAGGGTCGAATGGCAATGAGCAGTTCTTC.

Only a few counts were recorded for this clonotype. The rearrangement joins TRBV7-2 to TRBJ2-3; 7 nucleotides line up with TRBD2. V shed 5 bases, J shed 0 bases, and the junction held 2 bases outside the gene matches. The V gene's germline CDR1 is SGHTA and CDR2 FQGNSA. The CDR3 contains 14 residues. The CDR3 region is CASSTSASTDTQYF. The CDR3 DNA sequence: TGTGCCAGCAGCACTAGCGCGAGCACAGATACGCAGTATTTT.

This clonotype appeared a few times. J is TRBJ2-5 and V is TRBV12-3 or TRBV12-4, with D hard to call. V was trimmed by 10 bases and J by 1 base, leaving 10 bases between them. The CDR3 extends over 12 amino acids. This chain's CDR3 is CATSFPQETQYF. The DNA for the CDR3 is TGTGCCACCTCGTTCCCCCAAGAGACCCAGTACTTC.

V and J are TRBV20-1 and TRBJ2-1; possibly TRBD1 for D (6 bases). V was pared by 4 bases and J by 4 bases, with 14 bases between. Germline V gene lookup returns CDR1 DFQATT and CDR2 SNEGSKA (reference sequence). The CDR3 sequence is 14 residues long. For the CDR3, the DNA is TGCAGTGCTATGTCAGGGGCTCGGTACAATGAGCAGTTCTTC. Translated: CSAMSGARYNEQFF.

The gene calls are TRBV14 and TRBJ2-5; TRBD2 agrees at 8 bases. TRBJ2-7 explains the end of the DNA better; the J call may be wrong. This CDR3 contains 17 residues. From germline, CDR1 is SGHDN and CDR2 FVKESK. The CDR3 DNA is TGTGCCAGCAGCCAAGGATTTATAAAGCGGGGGAACTACGAGCAGTACTTC. This codes for CASSQGFIKRGNYEQYF.

Comment on this clonotype: A read error is possible here, since a much larger clone lies one base away. J is TRBJ2-1 and V is TRBV27; 10 bases agree with TRBD2. Germline V gene lookup returns CDR1 MNHEY and CDR2 SMNVEV (reference sequence). The trim removed 6 bases at V and 3 bases at J, leaving 11 bases unmatched. The CDR3 has 17 residues. The CDR3 loop is CASSKREGRLDYNEQFF. As DNA, the CDR3 is TGTGCCAGCAGCAAGCGGGAGGGCCGGCTCGACTACAATGAGCAGTTCTTC.

Here the CDR3 DNA reads TGCAGTGCTAGAACAGAACAGTGGGCCCGGAGTGCCTACGAGCAGTACTTC. Amino acids: CSARTEQWARSAYEQYF. This chain uses TRBV20-1 with TRBJ2-7, with D unclear. The germline V and J ends were trimmed by 2 bases and 2 bases, with 22 bases remaining between them. Germline lookup yields CDR1 DFQATT and CDR2 SNEGSKA (reference sequence). The CDR3 spans 17 residues.

The J gene is TRBJ2-5, the V gene TRBV19; 14 bases agree with TRBD2. Judging by the DNA end, TRBJ2-7 fits better; the J call may be wrong. CDR3 length: 15 residues. Germline assignment: CDR1 LNHDA and CDR2 SQIVND (reference sequence). The CDR3 loop reads CASSRAGLAGGEQYF. The DNA for the CDR3 is TGTGCCAGTAGTCGTGCCGGACTAGCGGGAGGCGAGCAGTACTTC.

This sequence joins TRBV20-1 and TRBJ2-5; no clear D gene. CDR1 DFQATT and CDR2 SNEGSKA come from the germline V gene (reference sequence). The CDR3 has 12 residues. In DNA, the CDR3 is TGCAGGCCGCACTATCCCCCAGAGACCCAGTACTTC. It yields the protein CRPHYPPETQYF.

The chain is built from TRBV12-3 or TRBV12-4 and TRBJ1-2, with D unresolved. With 5 bases removed from V and 5 bases from J, the gap between germline ends came to 9 bases. This CDR3 is built from 12 residues. The DNA for the CDR3 is TGTGCCAGCAGTGCGCGGGAGTATGGCTACACCTTC. It translates to CASSAREYGYTF.

The chain joins TRBV3-1 to TRBJ2-4; perhaps TRBD2 as D (5 bases). Gene TRBJ2-7 matches the end of the DNA better, so the J call may be wrong. CDR3 length: 15 amino acids. The germline V gene has CDR1 LGHDT and CDR2 YNNKEL (reference sequence). The CDR3 DNA is TGTGCCAGCAGCCGAGCGGACCGCCTCTCCTACGAGCAGTACTTC. The encoded protein is CASSRADRLSYEQYF.

J is TRBJ2-4 and V is TRBV6-2 or TRBV6-3; TRBD2 agrees at 7 bases. V lost 11 bases to trimming and J lost 13 bases; unmatched junction nucleotides: 20. There are 14 residues in the CDR3. Germline lookup yields CDR1 MNHEY and CDR2 SVGEGT. For the CDR3, the DNA is TGTGCCGTCCTAGCGGATCCTCCGGAGGGAGAGCAGTACTTC. As protein: CAVLADPPEGEQYF.

The sample holds a few counts of this clonotype. This chain connects TRBV5-6 to TRBJ2-4; D remains ambiguous. Trimming left V 2 bases short and J 13 bases short, with 16 bases between. This CDR3 has 13 amino acids. Germline CDR1 reads SGHDT; CDR2 reads YYEEEE. The CDR3 DNA follows: TGTGCCAGCAGCTTTTTTATGGGTGGAGAGCAGTACTTC. It codes for CASSFFMGGEQYF.

The genes are TRBV6-1 and TRBJ1-5, with D possibly TRBD1 on 5 matching bases. Germline V gives CDR1 MNHNS, CDR2 SASEGT. V lost 2 bases and J lost 4, with 12 bases in between. There are 15 residues in the CDR3. The CDR3 region is CASSEYDSPNQPQHF. As DNA, the CDR3 is TGTGCCAGCAGTGAATACGACAGCCCTAATCAGCCCCAGCATTTT.

This clonotype came up once. The chain joins TRBV6-6 to TRBJ2-4; D gene uncertain. The tail of the sequence fits TRBJ2-7 better, so the J call may be wrong. Germline V gene lookup returns CDR1 MNHNY and CDR2 SVGAGI (reference sequence). The CDR3 extends over 15 amino acids. This CDR3 reads CASSPTVGSQYEQYF. Written as DNA, the CDR3 is TGTGCCAGCAGTCCGACCGTGGGCAGCCAATACGAGCAGTACTTC.

This clonotype was counted between two and nine times. The V gene is TRBV6-2 or TRBV6-3, the J gene TRBJ1-4; perhaps TRBD1 as D (6 bases). The CDR3 covers 15 residues. Trimming cost V 2 bases and J 7 bases, with 14 bases left between them. The germline V gene has CDR1 MNHEY and CDR2 SVGEGT. CDR3 DNA: TGTGCCAGCAGTTACCGCAGGGGCTCGGCTGAAAAACTGTTTTTT. It yields the protein CASSYRRGSAEKLFF.

This clonotype has a count of ten or more. This chain joins TRBV9 and TRBJ2-1; 8 nucleotides match TRBD2. Unmatched junction bases numbered 9, after V lost 5 bases and J lost 5 bases. Germline assignment: CDR1 SGDLS and CDR2 YYNGEE. The CDR3 runs to 15 residues. The CDR3, as DNA: TGTGCCAGCAGGTATGATCTAGCGGGTGACAATGAGCAGTTCTTC. Translated: CASRYDLAGDNEQFF. The full variable domain, with the rest looked up from reference TRBV9 and TRBJ2-1, is DSGVTQTPKHLITATGQRVTLRCSPRSGDLSVYWYQQSLDQGLQFLIQYYNGEERAKGNILERFSAQQFPDLHSELNLSSLELGDSALYFCASRYDLAGDNEQFFGPGTRLTVL.

V gene TRBV20-1 combines with J gene TRBJ2-5; the D gene is possibly TRBD2 (6 bases). There are 14 residues in the CDR3. CDR1 DFQATT and CDR2 SNEGSKA come from the germline V gene (reference sequence). The V end lost 6 bases, the J end lost 5 bases, and 19 bases lay between the germline ends. The CDR3: CSARDLGLAETQYF. The CDR3 DNA follows: TGCAGTGCCCGAGACTTAGGGCTAGCGGAGACCCAGTACTTC.

V usage is TRBV5-1 and J usage is TRBJ1-2, with TRBD1 as a possible D gene (5 bases). V was trimmed by 4 bases and J by 0 bases, leaving 13 bases between them. This CDR3 has 15 amino acids. Germline V gene lookup returns CDR1 SGHRS and CDR2 YFSETQ. The CDR3 bases are TGCGCCAGCAGCCCGGGACGGTCAGCTAACTATGGCTACACCTTC. It translates to CASSPGRSANYGYTF.

In its sample, this clonotype was seen a few times. The chain carries TRBV12-3 or TRBV12-4 and TRBJ2-7, with D unclear. V was shortened by 5 bases and J by 3 bases, with 17 bases between the two germline ends. The CDR3 has 15 residues. CDR3 DNA: TGTGCCAGCAGTCCTAGATTATGGGGTCACTACGAGCAGTACTTC. Residues: CASSPRLWGHYEQYF.